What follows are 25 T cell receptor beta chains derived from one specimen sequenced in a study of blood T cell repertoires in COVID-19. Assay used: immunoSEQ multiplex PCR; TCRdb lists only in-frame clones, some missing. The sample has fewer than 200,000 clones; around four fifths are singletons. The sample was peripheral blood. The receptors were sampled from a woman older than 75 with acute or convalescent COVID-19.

For the CDR3, the DNA is TGTGCCAGCTCACCAACTAGTTATGGCTACACCTTC. Encoded protein: CASSPTSYGYTF. J is TRBJ1-2 and V is TRBV18; no firm D call. V was pared by 2 bases and J by 5 bases, with 6 bases between. The CDR3 covers 12 residues. Per the germline V gene, CDR1 is KGHSH and CDR2 is LQKENI.

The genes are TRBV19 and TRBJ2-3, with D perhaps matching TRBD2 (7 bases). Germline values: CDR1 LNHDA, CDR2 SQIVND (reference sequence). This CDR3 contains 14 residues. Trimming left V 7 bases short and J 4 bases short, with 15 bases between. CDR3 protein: CASTVGGGADTQYF. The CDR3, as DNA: TGTGCCAGTACAGTGGGAGGGGGGGCAGATACGCAGTATTTT.

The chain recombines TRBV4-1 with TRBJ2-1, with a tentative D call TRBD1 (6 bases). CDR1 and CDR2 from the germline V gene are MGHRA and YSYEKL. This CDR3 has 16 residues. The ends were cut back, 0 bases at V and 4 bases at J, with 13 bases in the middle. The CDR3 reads CASSQEVRGSYNEQFF. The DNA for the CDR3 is TGCGCCAGCAGCCAAGAAGTCAGGGGCTCATACAATGAGCAGTTCTTC.

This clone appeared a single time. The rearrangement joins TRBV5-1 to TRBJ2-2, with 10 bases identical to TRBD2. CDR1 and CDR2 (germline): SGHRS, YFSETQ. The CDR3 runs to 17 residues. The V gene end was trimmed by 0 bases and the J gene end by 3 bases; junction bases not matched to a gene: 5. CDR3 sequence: CASSLDPGLADTGELFF. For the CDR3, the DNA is TGCGCCAGCAGCTTGGATCCCGGACTAGCGGACACCGGGGAGCTGTTTTTT.

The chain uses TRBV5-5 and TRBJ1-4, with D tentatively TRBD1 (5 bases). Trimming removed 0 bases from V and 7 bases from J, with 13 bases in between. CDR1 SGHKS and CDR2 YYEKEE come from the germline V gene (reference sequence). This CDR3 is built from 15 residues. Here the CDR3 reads CASSLASGMGEKLFF. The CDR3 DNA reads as TGTGCCAGCAGCTTGGCCTCAGGGATGGGTGAAAAACTGTTTTTT.

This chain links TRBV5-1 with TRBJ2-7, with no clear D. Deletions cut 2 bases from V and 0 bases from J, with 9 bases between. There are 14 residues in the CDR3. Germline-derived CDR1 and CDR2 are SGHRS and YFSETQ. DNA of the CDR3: TGCGCCAGCAGCTTTACACAGAGCTCCTACGAGCAGTACTTC. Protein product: CASSFTQSSYEQYF.

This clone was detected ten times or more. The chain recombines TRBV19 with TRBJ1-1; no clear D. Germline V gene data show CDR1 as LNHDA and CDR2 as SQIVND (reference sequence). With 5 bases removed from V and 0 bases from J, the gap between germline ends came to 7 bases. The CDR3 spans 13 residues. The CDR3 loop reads CASSYSLNTEAFF. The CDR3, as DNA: TGTGCCAGTAGTTACTCCCTGAACACTGAAGCTTTCTTT. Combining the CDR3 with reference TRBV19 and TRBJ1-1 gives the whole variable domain DGGITQSPKYLFRKEGQNVTLSCEQNLNHDAMYWYRQDPGQGLRLIYYSQIVNDFQKGDIAEGYSVSREKKESFPLTVTSAQKNPTAFYLCASSYSLNTEAFFGQGTRLTVV.

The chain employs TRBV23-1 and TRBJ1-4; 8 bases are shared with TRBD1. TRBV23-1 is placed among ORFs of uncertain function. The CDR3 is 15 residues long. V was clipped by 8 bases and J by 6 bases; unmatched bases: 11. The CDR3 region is CASPPRRRGHEKLFF. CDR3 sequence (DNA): TGCGCCAGCCCCCCGCGACGCAGGGGGCATGAAAAACTGTTTTTT.

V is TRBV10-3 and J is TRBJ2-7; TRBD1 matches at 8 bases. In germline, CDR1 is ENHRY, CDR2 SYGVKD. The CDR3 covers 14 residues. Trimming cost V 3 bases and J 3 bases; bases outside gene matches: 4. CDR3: CAISDGTGIYEQYF. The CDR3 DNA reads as TGTGCCATCAGTGACGGGACAGGAATCTACGAGCAGTACTTC.

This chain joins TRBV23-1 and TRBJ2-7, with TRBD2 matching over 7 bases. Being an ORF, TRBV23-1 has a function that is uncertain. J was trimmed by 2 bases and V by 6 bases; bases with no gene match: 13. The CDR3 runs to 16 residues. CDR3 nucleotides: TGCGCCAGCAGACGGTCAGCAGGGAGGGAGACCTACGAGCAGTACTTC. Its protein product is CASRRSAGRETYEQYF.

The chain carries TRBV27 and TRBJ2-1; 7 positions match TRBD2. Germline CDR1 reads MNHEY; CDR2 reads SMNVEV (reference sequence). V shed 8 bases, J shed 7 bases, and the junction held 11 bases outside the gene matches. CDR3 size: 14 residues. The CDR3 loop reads CASGRSGILNEQFF. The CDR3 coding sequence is TGTGCCAGCGGAAGAAGCGGGATATTAAATGAGCAGTTCTTC.

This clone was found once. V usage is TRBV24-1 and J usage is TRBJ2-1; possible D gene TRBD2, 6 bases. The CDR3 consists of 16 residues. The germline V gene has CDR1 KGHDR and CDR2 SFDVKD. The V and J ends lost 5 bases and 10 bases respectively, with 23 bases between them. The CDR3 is CATSAATPSVKGEQFF. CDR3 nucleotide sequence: TGTGCCACCAGTGCTGCTACGCCTAGCGTTAAAGGGGAGCAGTTCTTC.

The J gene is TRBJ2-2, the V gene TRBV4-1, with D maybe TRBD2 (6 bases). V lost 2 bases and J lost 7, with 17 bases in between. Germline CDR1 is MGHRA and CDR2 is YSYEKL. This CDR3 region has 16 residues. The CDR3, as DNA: TGCGCCAGCAGCCAACCTTACCGACTAGTCGGCGGGGAGCTGTTTTTT. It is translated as CASSQPYRLVGGELFF.

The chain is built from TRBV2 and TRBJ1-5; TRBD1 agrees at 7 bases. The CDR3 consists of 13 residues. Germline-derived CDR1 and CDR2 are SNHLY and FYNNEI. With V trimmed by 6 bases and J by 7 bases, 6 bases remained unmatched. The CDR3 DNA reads TGTGCCAGCAGAGGCAGGGGGGTGCAGCCCCAGCATTTT. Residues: CASRGRGVQPQHF.

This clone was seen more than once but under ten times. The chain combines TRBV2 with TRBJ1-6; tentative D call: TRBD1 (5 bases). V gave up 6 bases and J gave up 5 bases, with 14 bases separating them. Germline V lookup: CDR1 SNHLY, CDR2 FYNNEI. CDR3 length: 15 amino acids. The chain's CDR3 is CASSFGGPNNSPLHF. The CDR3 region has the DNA TGTGCCAGCAGCTTCGGGGGTCCGAATAATTCACCCCTCCACTTT.

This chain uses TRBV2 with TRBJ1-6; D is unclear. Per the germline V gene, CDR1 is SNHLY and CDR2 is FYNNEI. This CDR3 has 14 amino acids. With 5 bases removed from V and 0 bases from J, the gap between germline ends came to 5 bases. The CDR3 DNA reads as TGTGCCAGCAGTTTCTACTCCTATAATTCACCCCTCCACTTT. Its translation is CASSFYSYNSPLHF. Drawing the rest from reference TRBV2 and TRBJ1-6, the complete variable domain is EPEVTQTPSHQVTQMGQEVILRCVPISNHLYFYWYRQILGQKVEFLVSFYNNEISEKSEIFDDQFSVERPDGSNFTLKIRSTKLEDSAMYFCASSFYSYNSPLHFGNGTRLTVT.

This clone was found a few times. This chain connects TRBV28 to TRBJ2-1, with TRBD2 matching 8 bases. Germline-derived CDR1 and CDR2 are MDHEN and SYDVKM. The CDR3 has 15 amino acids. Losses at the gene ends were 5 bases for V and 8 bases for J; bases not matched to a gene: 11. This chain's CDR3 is CASSPAAGATDEQFF. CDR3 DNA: TGTGCCAGCAGTCCTGCAGCGGGAGCAACAGATGAGCAGTTCTTC.

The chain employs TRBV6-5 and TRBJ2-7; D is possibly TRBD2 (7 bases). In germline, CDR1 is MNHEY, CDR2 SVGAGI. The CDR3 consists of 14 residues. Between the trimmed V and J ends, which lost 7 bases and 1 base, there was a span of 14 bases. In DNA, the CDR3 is TGTGCCAGCACTCAAGGGGGGGGTTCCTACGAGCAGTACTTC. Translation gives CASTQGGGSYEQYF.

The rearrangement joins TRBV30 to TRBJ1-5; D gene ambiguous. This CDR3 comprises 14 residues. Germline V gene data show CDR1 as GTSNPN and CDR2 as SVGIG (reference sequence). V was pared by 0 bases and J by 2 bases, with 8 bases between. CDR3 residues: CAWSVRRGNQPQHF. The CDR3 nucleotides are TGTGCCTGGAGTGTACGACGGGGCAATCAGCCCCAGCATTTT.

The CDR3 loop reads CAWDGTGNGNTIYF. The CDR3 DNA reads TGTGCCTGGGACGGGACAGGGAATGGAAACACCATATATTTT. The V and J genes are TRBV30 and TRBJ1-3, with 9 bases aligning to TRBD1. With 5 bases clipped from V and 3 bases from J, the junction kept 5 bases outside the gene matches. This CDR3 is 14 amino acids long. Germline V gene data show CDR1 as GTSNPN and CDR2 as SVGIG (reference sequence).

The CDR3 nucleotides read TGTGCCAGCTCACCACCGCCGGGGATCACTGAAGCTTTCTTT. It encodes CASSPPPGITEAFF. The gene calls are TRBV18 and TRBJ1-1; D gene uncertain. The CDR3 has 14 amino acids. CDR1 is KGHSH, CDR2 LQKENI, per germline. Trimming took 0 bases from V and 4 from J, leaving 9 bases between them.

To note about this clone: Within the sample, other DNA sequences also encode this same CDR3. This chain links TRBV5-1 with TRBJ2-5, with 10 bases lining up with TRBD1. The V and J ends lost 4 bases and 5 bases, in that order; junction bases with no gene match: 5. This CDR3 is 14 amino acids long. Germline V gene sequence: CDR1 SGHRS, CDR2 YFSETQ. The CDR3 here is CASSPGTGVETQYF. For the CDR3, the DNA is TGCGCCAGCAGCCCTGGGACAGGGGTGGAGACCCAGTACTTC.

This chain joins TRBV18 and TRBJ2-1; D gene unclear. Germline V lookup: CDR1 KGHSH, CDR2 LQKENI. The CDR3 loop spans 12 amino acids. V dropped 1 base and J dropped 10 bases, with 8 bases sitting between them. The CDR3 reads CASSPLREEQFF. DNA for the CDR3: TGTGCCAGCTCACCACTCCGTGAGGAGCAGTTCTTC.

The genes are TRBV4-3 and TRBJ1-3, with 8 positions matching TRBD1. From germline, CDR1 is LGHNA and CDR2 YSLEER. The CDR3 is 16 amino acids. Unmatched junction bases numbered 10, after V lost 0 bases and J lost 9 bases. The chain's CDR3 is CASSQDRTGNFGTIYF. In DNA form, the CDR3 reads TGCGCCAGCAGCCAAGATCGGACAGGGAATTTCGGCACCATATATTTT.

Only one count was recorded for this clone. In DNA form, the CDR3 reads TGTGCCAGTAGTTCCCGGGACATAGCTTTCTTT. Translating it yields CASSSRDIAFF. The gene calls are TRBV19 and TRBJ1-1; TRBD1 is a possible D gene (6 bases). The CDR3 sequence is 11 residues long. Germline CDR1 reads LNHDA; CDR2 reads SQIVND (reference sequence). With 5 bases removed from V and 10 bases from J, the gap between germline ends came to 11 bases.